One and the same sample provided the 23 T cell receptor beta chains below, sequenced in a study of low-dose radiotherapy and immunotherapy resistance in tumors. Noted time point: after trial treatment. Treatment specified: LDRT plus nivolumab, ipilimumab, low-dose cyclophosphamide and aspirin (RACIN trial). First-strand cDNA used TRAV- and TRBV-specific primers, covering alpha and beta chains. Amplification, which lasted roughly 20 PCR cycles, used a constant-region primer and V-primer adapter to amplify TCRs. TCRdb reanalysed the reads using MiXCR and keeps one entry per CDR3 protein. The sample lists just over 90,000 distinct CDR3 sequences, 20% seen once, with roughly 12% in the top ten. The sample here was PBMCs, taken after low-dose radiotherapy plus immunotherapy. Receptors were obtained from a female donor with ovarian cancer.

V usage is TRBV28 and J usage is TRBJ1-1, with D perhaps TRBD1 (6 bases). The CDR3 totals 12 residues. The V end was cut by 8 bases, the J end by 7 bases, with 14 bases between. Germline CDR1 and CDR2: MDHEN and SYDVKM. The CDR3 protein is CASHDRLLEAFF. The CDR3 DNA is TGTGCCAGCCATGACAGGCTCCTTGAAGCTTTCTTT.

This clonotype was seen a handful of times. The chain's CDR3 is CASKAVQGTRNEQFF. CDR3 DNA: TGTGCCAGTAAGGCAGTGCAGGGGACTAGAAATGAGCAGTTCTTC. The V and J genes are TRBV19 and TRBJ2-1; 8 positions match TRBD2. The CDR3 totals 15 residues. Germline CDR1 reads LNHDA; CDR2 reads SQIVND (reference sequence). Trimming at V came to 7 bases and at J to 7 bases, leaving 12 bases not matched to a gene.

This clonotype has a count of ten or more. The gene calls are TRBV10-3 and TRBJ1-2, with D maybe TRBD1 (6 bases). Trimming took off 4 bases at V and 4 bases at J, with 16 bases between the two ends. This CDR3 is 15 amino acids long. Germline loops: CDR1 ENHRY, CDR2 SYGVKD. CDR3 sequence: CAISGAQGFTYGYTF. The CDR3 coding sequence is TGTGCCATCAGTGGCGCGCAGGGGTTTACCTATGGCTACACCTTC.

This clonotype was picked up many times. The J gene is TRBJ2-6, the V gene TRBV28; the D gene is possibly TRBD1 (6 bases). CDR1 MDHEN and CDR2 SYDVKM come from the germline V gene. V was cut by 6 bases and J by 6 bases, with 6 bases left in between. The CDR3 extends over 12 amino acids. The CDR3 DNA reads TGTGCCAGCAGGGGGGCGGCCAACGTCCTGACTTTC. Its protein product is CASRGAANVLTF.

This clonotype turned up a few times. V gene TRBV12-3 or TRBV12-4 combines with J gene TRBJ2-5; tentatively, D is TRBD1 (6 bases). The CDR3 runs to 16 residues. V was cut by 2 bases and J by 5 bases, with 18 bases left in between. Here the CDR3 DNA reads TGTGCCAGCAGTTTATTGAGCAGGGGATTGGGGGAGACCCAGTACTTC. Its translation: CASSLLSRGLGETQYF.

The sample holds one count of this clonotype. This may be a read error: a much more frequent sequence differs by one nucleotide. V gene TRBV20-1 combines with J gene TRBJ2-7; 8 positions agree with TRBD2. The CDR3 covers 15 residues. In germline, CDR1 is DFQATT, CDR2 SNEGSKA (reference sequence). CDR3 DNA sequence: TGCAGTGCTAGCTCCTTACTAGCGGAGCGCTACGGGCAGTACTTC. Translated: CSASSLLAERYGQYF.

Comments on this clonotype: This may arise from a read error, as a much more abundant clone is one base away. The V and J genes are TRBV19 and TRBJ1-1; 7 positions match TRBD1. CDR1 is LNHDA and CDR2 is SQIVND in the germline V gene (reference sequence). CDR3 length equals 15 residues. CDR3 amino acids: CAGSAKGQLNTEAFF. CDR3 in DNA: TGTGCCGGTAGTGCCAAGGGACAGCTGAACACTGAAGCTTTCTTT.

Many counts were recorded for this clonotype. The rearrangement links TRBV7-8 to TRBJ1-3, with D hard to call. The CDR3 consists of 18 residues. CDR1 and CDR2 from the germline V gene are SGHVS and FQNEAQ. Deletions cut 4 bases from V and 2 bases from J, with 21 bases between. The CDR3 sequence: CASSSSRVAHLAGNTIYF. DNA of the CDR3: TGTGCCAGCAGCTCCTCTAGGGTCGCGCACTTGGCTGGAAACACCATATATTTT. Full variable domain (outside the CDR3, taken from reference TRBV7-8 and TRBJ1-3): GAGVSQSPRYKVAKRGQDVALRCDPISGHVSLFWYQQALGQGPEFLTYFQNEAQLDKSGLPSDRFFAERPEGSVSTLKIQRTQQEDSAVYLCASSSSRVAHLAGNTIYFGEGSWLTVV.

Turning to this clonotype: Given a far larger clone just one base away, this is likely a sequencing read error. The chain joins TRBV6-5 to TRBJ2-1, with TRBD2 matching 10 bases. CDR1 is MNHEY and CDR2 is SVGAGI in the germline V gene. The CDR3 loop spans 17 amino acids. This CDR3 reads CASSFGTSANSYNEQIF. CDR3 nucleotide sequence: TGTGCCAGCAGTTTCGGGACTAGCGCAAACTCCTACAATGAGCAGATCTTC.

V gene TRBV20-1 combines with J gene TRBJ2-6; D possibly corresponds to TRBD2 (6 bases). CDR1 DFQATT and CDR2 SNEGSKA come from the germline V gene (reference sequence). The CDR3 contains 14 residues. The germline V and J ends were trimmed by 3 bases and 2 bases, with 8 bases remaining between them. The DNA of the CDR3 is TGCAGTGCTAGGGGGGGAACTGGGGCCAACGTCCTGACTTTC. This encodes CSARGGTGANVLTF.

Only a few counts were recorded for this clonotype. V usage is TRBV20-1 and J usage is TRBJ2-3; TRBD2 is a possible D gene (5 bases). The CDR3 is made up of 11 amino acids. V gave up 3 bases and J gave up 4 bases, with 5 bases separating them. Germline V CDR1 and CDR2: DFQATT, SNEGSKA (reference sequence). DNA for the CDR3: TGCAGTGCTAGCGGGGCAGATACGCAGTATTTT. Translation gives CSASGADTQYF.

This clonotype was detected many times. The chain uses TRBV3-1 and TRBJ2-7; TRBD2 matches 8 bases. The V gene end was trimmed by 4 bases and the J gene end by 4 bases; junction bases not matched to a gene: 12. CDR1 is LGHDT, CDR2 YNNKEL, per germline (reference sequence). The CDR3 runs to 16 residues. As DNA, the CDR3 is TGTGCCAGCAGCCCCGAACTGGCTAGCGGGTCTTACGAGCAGTACTTC. This translates into CASSPELASGSYEQYF.

As regards this clonotype: The DNA is omitted, as the CDR3 cannot be located on it reliably, and the CDR3 follows TCRdb's listing. V usage is TRBV10-3 and J usage is TRBJ2-2; TRBD2, the table's D call, was not compared with the DNA. The CDR3 extends over 17 residues, inclusive of both ends. Germline loops: CDR1 ENHRY, CDR2 SYGVKD. The CDR3 sequence is CAISGGQTTNTGELFFF.

Details on this clonotype: Since a far larger clone is one base different, this is likely a read error. This chain joins TRBV21-1 and TRBJ2-5. TRBV21-1 is a recognized pseudogene. The CDR3 is 19 residues long. CDR3 sequence (DNA): TGTGCCAGCAGAGGCGGCGAGAGGCGTAAGAGGTGGTCCTACAATGAGCAGTACTTC. Protein: CASRGGERRKRWSYNEQYF.

This clonotype was counted at least ten times. This sequence joins TRBV5-1 and TRBJ1-1; 9 positions match TRBD1. The CDR3 runs 14 residues. CDR1 is SGHRS and CDR2 is YFSETQ in the germline V gene. J was trimmed by 4 bases and V by 4 bases; bases with no gene match: 5. The CDR3 region is CASSVQTGGTEAFF. The CDR3 bases are TGCGCCAGCAGCGTGCAGACAGGGGGCACTGAAGCTTTCTTT.

The chain combines TRBV25-1 with TRBJ1-1; D gene ambiguous. Per the germline V gene, CDR1 is MGHDK and CDR2 is SYGVNS. Trimming cost V 7 bases and J 3 bases, with 24 bases left between them. CDR3 length: 17 residues. This CDR3 reads CASTARSWLLDDTEAFF. The DNA of the CDR3 is TGTGCCAGCACGGCCCGGAGTTGGTTATTGGACGACACTGAAGCTTTCTTT.

This clonotype was picked up many times. This chain connects TRBV9 to TRBJ2-5, with a tentative D call TRBD1 (6 bases). CDR3 length equals 13 residues. V gave up 8 bases and J gave up 4 bases, with 15 bases separating them. Germline CDR1 and CDR2: SGDLS and YYNGEE. CDR3 residues: CASGDILGETQYF. The CDR3 DNA reads as TGTGCCAGTGGGGACATCTTAGGAGAGACCCAGTACTTC.

The chain uses TRBV26 and TRBJ2-1; the table's TRBD2 call for D was not verified on the DNA. TRBV26 is marked as a pseudogene. The CDR3 spans 14 residues. For the CDR3, the DNA is TGTGCCAGTTGTAGGTCGGGAGCCTACAATGAGCAGTTCTTC. This encodes CASCRSGAYNEQFF.

Ten or more counts support this clonotype. The chain couples TRBV27 to TRBJ2-7; D not resolved. The V gene's germline CDR1 is MNHEY and CDR2 SMNVEV (reference sequence). The CDR3 extends over 14 amino acids. V was pared by 4 bases and J by 0 bases, with 10 bases between. In DNA, the CDR3 is TGTGCCAGCAGTTGGCGGACCGCCTCCTACGAGCAGTACTTC. Translating gives CASSWRTASYEQYF.

The chain has TRBV6-1 and TRBJ2-5; 8 nucleotides agree with TRBD1. CDR3 size: 15 residues. The germline gives CDR1 MNHNS, CDR2 SASEGT. Germline trimming cut 1 base from V and 2 bases from J; bases unmatched to any gene: 3. This CDR3 is CASSEGGTGQETQYF. The DNA for the CDR3 is TGTGCCAGCAGTGAAGGGGGGACAGGACAAGAGACCCAGTACTTC.

There are a few counts of this clonotype. The rearrangement joins TRBV27 to TRBJ2-2, with 7 bases lining up with TRBD2. The V segment lost 6 bases and the J segment 5 bases; nucleotides outside the gene matches: 12. Germline CDR1 MNHEY, CDR2 SMNVEV (reference sequence). The CDR3 has 16 amino acids. CDR3 sequence: CASSSQGGEGTGELFF. The CDR3 DNA is TGTGCCAGCAGCAGCCAAGGAGGGGAGGGGACCGGGGAGCTGTTTTTT.

This clonotype came up many times. The J gene is TRBJ2-2, the V gene TRBV2; D may be TRBD1 (5 bases). Between the trimmed V and J ends, which lost 6 bases and 4 bases, there was a span of 9 bases. In germline, CDR1 is SNHLY, CDR2 FYNNEI. The CDR3 runs 13 residues. CDR3 sequence (DNA): TGTGCCAGCAGAGACAGAGCCACCGGGGAGCTGTTTTTT. It is translated as CASRDRATGELFF.

Turning to this clonotype: This may come from a read error, since a much larger clone is one base off. V and J are TRBV7-9 and TRBJ2-1; 11 bases fit TRBD1. V shed 5 bases, J shed 15 bases, and the junction held 18 bases outside the gene matches. This CDR3 is 16 amino acids long. Germline V gene sequence: CDR1 SEHNR, CDR2 FQNEAQ (reference sequence). CDR3 sequence: CASSRTLTGTGGLMFF. In DNA, the CDR3 is TGTGCCAGCAGCCGCACCCTAACCGGGACAGGGGGACTTATGTTCTTC.